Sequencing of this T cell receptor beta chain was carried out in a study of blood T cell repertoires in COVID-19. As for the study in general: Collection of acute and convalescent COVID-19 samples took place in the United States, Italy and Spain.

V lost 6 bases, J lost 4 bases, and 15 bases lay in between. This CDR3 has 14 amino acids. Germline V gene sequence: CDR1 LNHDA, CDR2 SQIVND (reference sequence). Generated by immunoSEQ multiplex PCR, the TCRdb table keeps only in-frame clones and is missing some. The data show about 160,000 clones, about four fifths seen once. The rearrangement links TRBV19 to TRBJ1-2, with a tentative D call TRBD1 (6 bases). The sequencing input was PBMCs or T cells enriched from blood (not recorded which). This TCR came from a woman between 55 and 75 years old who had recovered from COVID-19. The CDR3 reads CASRPRDTAYGYTF. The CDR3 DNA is TGTGCCAGTAGGCCCCGGGACACCGCCTATGGCTACACCTTC.